The source of this T cell receptor (gamma chain) is a study of gammadelta T cells in human blood. Whole-study results and caveats: Microbial exposure appeared to drive polyclonal γδ T cell expansion after birth.

The CDR3 runs to 11 residues. TCRdb fed the RT-PCR reads into CATT to redo clone calling. The sample lists more than 250 gamma-chain clones, roughly 9.7% occurring once. This clone was found a few times. Its antigen is as yet unknown. A much larger clone lies a single base off, so this may be a read error. This clonotype originated in a newborn. Sequencing used non-Vgamma9Vdelta2 gamma-delta T cells from cord blood. The gene calls are TRGV10 and TRGJP1. TRGV10 is an ORF, with its function uncertain. The CDR3 region is CTAWDGWFKIF. The CDR3 coding sequence is TGTACTGCGTGGGATGGCTGGTTCAAGATATTT.